This T cell receptor (beta chain) was captured by sequencing in a study of CD8+CD57+ T cells in acquired aplastic anemia. Study outcomes and limitations: Between patients and controls, approximately 29 CD8+ CDR3 sequences were found in common.

Patients sequenced had flow cytometry evidence of CD8+CD57+ cell expansion. Template material for TCR beta VDJ and CDR3 profiling consisted of genomic DNA. One entry per CDR3 protein, called by TCRdb with MiXCR from the reads. The sample includes around 130,000 distinct CDR3 sequences, about 60% of them seen just once. This clonotype was seen ten or more times. Its specificity is unknown. V was clipped by 6 bases and J by 3 bases, with 23 bases between them. CDR3 length: 17 amino acids. From germline, CDR1 is LNHDA and CDR2 SQIVND (reference sequence). The rearrangement joins TRBV19 to TRBJ1-2; possibly TRBD1 for D (5 bases). The receptor was derived from a human donor with aplastic anemia. The specimen sequenced was sorted CD4+, CD8+, or CD8+CD57+ T cells (not recorded which) from PBMCs. The CDR3 nucleotides read TGTGCCAGTAGCCCGTTTGGGGTCGAGGGACCTTACTATGGCTACACCTTC. The encoded protein is CASSPFGVEGPYYGYTF. Looking up the rest from reference TRBV19 and TRBJ1-2 gives the full variable domain: DGGITQSPKYLFRKEGQNVTLSCEQNLNHDAMYWYRQDPGQGLRLIYYSQIVNDFQKGDIAEGYSVSREKKESFPLTVTSAQKNPTAFYLCASSPFGVEGPYYGYTFGSGTRLTVV.